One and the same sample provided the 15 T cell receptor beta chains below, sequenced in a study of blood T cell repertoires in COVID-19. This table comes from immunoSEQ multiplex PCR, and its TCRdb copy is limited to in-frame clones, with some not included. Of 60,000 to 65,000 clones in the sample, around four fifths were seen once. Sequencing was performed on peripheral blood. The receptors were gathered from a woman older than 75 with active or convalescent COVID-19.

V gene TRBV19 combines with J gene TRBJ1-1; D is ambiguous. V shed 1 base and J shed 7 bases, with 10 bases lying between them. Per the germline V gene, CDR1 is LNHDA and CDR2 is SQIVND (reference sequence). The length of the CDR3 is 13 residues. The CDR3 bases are TGTGCCAGTAGTATAGCCGCCGGAGGTGAAGCTTTCTTT. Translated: CASSIAAGGEAFF.

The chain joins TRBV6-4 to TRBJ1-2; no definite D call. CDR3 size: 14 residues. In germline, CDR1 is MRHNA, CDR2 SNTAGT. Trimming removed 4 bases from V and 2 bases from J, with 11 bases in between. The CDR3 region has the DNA TGTGCCAGCAGTGCCAATTACAGAAACTATGGCTACACCTTC. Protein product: CASSANYRNYGYTF.

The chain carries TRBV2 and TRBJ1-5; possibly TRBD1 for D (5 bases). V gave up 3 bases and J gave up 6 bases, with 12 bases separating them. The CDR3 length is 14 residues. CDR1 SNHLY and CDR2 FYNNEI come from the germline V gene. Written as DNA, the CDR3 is TGTGCCAGCAGTGACAGGGCCCCAAGTCAGCCCCAGCATTTT. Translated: CASSDRAPSQPQHF. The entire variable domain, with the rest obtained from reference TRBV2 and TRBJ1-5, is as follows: EPEVTQTPSHQVTQMGQEVILRCVPISNHLYFYWYRQILGQKVEFLVSFYNNEISEKSEIFDDQFSVERPDGSNFTLKIRSTKLEDSAMYFCASSDRAPSQPQHFGDGTRLSIL.

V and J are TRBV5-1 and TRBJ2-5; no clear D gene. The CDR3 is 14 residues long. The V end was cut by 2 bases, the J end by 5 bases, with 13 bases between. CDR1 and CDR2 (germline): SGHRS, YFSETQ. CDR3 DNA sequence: TGCGCCAGCAGCTTCGGAGAGGTTATGGAGACCCAGTACTTC. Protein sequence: CASSFGEVMETQYF.

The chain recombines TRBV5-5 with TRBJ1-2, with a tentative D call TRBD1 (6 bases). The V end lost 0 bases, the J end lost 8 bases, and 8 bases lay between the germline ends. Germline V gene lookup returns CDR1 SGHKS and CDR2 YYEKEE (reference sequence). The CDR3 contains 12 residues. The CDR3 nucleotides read TGTGCCAGCAGCTTGGGGACAGAAGGCTACACCTTC. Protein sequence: CASSLGTEGYTF.

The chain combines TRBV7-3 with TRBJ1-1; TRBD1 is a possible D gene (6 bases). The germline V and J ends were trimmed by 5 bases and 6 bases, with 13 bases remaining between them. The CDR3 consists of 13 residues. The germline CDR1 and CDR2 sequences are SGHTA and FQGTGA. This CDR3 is CASSPTDRAEAFF. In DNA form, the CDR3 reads TGTGCCAGCAGCCCAACGGACAGAGCTGAAGCTTTCTTT.

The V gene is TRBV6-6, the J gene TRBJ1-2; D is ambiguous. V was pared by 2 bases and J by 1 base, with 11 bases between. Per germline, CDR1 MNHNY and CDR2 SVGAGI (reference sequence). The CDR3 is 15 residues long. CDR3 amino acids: CASSYGSGSNYGYTF. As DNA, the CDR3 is TGTGCCAGCAGTTACGGGTCCGGGAGTAACTATGGCTACACCTTC.

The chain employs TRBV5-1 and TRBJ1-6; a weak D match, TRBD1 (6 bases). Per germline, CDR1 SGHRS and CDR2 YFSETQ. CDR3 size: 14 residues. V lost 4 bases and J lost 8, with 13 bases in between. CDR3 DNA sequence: TGCGCCAGCAGCCATACGAACAGGGATTCACCCCTCCACTTT. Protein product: CASSHTNRDSPLHF. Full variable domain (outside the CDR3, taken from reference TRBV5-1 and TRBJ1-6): KAGVTQTPRYLIKTRGQQVTLSCSPISGHRSVSWYQQTPGQGLQFLFEYFSETQRNKGNFPGRFSGRQFSNSRSEMNVSTLELGDSALYLCASSHTNRDSPLHFGNGTRLTVT.

The CDR3 protein is CASSITSGNSYEQYF. CDR3 nucleotides: TGTGCCAGCAGCATAACTAGCGGCAACTCCTACGAGCAGTACTTC. The chain recombines TRBV7-2 with TRBJ2-7; 8 bases line up with TRBD2. The CDR3 consists of 15 residues. In germline, CDR1 is SGHTA, CDR2 FQGNSA. The J segment lost 0 bases and the V segment lost 5 bases, leaving 6 bases of the junction unmatched.

CDR3 coding DNA: TGTGCCAGCAGCTTAGAGGACAGGGTAGTAGACACCTTC. This translates into CASSLEDRVVDTF. This rearrangement joins TRBV7-2 to TRBJ1-2, with 8 bases lining up with TRBD1. The CDR3 spans 13 residues. Looked up from germline, CDR1 is SGHTA and CDR2 is FQGNSA. The trim removed 1 base at V and 12 bases at J, leaving 7 bases unmatched.

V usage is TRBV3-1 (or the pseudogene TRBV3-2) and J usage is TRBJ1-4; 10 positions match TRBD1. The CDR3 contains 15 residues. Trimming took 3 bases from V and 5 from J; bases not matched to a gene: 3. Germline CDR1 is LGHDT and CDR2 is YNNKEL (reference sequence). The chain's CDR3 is CASSHGTGENEKLFF. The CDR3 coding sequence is TGTGCCAGCAGCCACGGGACAGGGGAGAATGAAAAACTGTTTTTT.

In DNA, the CDR3 is TGCGCCAGCAGCTTCGGTAATGAAGAGACCCAGTACTTC. Protein product: CASSFGNEETQYF. The J gene is TRBJ2-5, the V gene TRBV5-1; D is ambiguous. The length of the CDR3 is 13 residues. V gave up 2 bases and J gave up 3 bases, with 8 bases separating them. Germline-derived CDR1 and CDR2 are SGHRS and YFSETQ. Full variable domain (missing parts from reference TRBV5-1 and TRBJ2-5): KAGVTQTPRYLIKTRGQQVTLSCSPISGHRSVSWYQQTPGQGLQFLFEYFSETQRNKGNFPGRFSGRQFSNSRSEMNVSTLELGDSALYLCASSFGNEETQYFGPGTRLLVL.

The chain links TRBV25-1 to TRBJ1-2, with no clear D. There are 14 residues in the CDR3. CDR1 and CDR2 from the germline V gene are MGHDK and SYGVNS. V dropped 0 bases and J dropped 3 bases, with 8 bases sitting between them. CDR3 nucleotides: TGTGCCAGCAGTGAATATAACAAATACTATGGCTACACCTTC. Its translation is CASSEYNKYYGYTF.

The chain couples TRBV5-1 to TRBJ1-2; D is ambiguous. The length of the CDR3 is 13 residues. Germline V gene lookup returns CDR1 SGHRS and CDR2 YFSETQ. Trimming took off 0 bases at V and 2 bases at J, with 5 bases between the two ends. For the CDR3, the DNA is TGCGCCAGCAGCTTGGTCGAGAACTATGGCTACACCTTC. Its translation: CASSLVENYGYTF.

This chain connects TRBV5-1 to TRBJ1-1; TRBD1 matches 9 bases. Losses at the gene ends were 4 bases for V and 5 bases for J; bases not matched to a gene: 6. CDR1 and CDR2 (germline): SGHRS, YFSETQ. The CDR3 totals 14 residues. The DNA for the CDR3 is TGCGCCAGCAGCCAGGACAGGGGAGGGACTGAAGCTTTCTTT. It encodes CASSQDRGGTEAFF.